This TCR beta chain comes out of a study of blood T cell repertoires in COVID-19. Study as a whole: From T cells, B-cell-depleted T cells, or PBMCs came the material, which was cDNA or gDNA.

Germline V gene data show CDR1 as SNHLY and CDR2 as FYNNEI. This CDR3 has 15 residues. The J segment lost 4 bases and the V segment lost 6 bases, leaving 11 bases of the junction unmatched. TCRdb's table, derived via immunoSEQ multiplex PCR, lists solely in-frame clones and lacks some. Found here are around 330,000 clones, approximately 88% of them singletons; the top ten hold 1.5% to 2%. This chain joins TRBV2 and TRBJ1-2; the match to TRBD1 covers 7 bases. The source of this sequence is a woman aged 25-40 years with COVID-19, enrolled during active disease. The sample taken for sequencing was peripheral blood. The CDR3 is CASSEQGLNVYGYTF. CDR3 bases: TGTGCCAGCAGCGAACAGGGGTTGAATGTCTATGGCTACACCTTC. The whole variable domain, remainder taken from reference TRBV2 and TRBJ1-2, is EPEVTQTPSHQVTQMGQEVILRCVPISNHLYFYWYRQILGQKVEFLVSFYNNEISEKSEIFDDQFSVERPDGSNFTLKIRSTKLEDSAMYFCASSEQGLNVYGYTFGSGTRLTVV.